This TCR beta chain appears in the sequencing data of a study of regulatory T cells in long-lasting Graves disease. Findings of the study overall: Persistent Graves' patients possessed reduced TCR diversity relative to recently diagnosed ones.

This clonotype has only a few counts. The antigen is unknown. Germline CDR1 and CDR2: DFQATT and SNEGSKA (reference sequence). The trim removed 5 bases at V and 13 bases at J, leaving 14 bases unmatched. The CDR3 is 14 residues long. Regarding time point: newly diagnosed GD, antithyroid drugs for less than 3 months. Generation of the TCR library employed RNA extracted from PBMCs. Patient provenance is recorded as an endocrinology department in Xi'an, China. CDR3-region Arm-PCR and iRepertoire HTBI primers produced the TCR beta libraries. TCRdb used MiXCR to reprocess the multiplex PCR reads, holding one entry per CDR3 protein. The repertoire consists of some 490,000 distinct CDR3 sequences, with more than 10% occurring once and the leading ten covering more than 8%. These data are also associated with another study on T cells in Graves' hyperthyroidism and ophthalmopathy. That work contributes: Diagnosing involved the use of clinical symptoms, serum thyroxine and TRAb, thyroid ultrasound and orbital computed tomography. First-round RT-PCR of the TCR CDR3 relied on the HTBI primer set.

This clonotype was obtained from a woman younger than 45 with Graves disease. The rearrangement uses TRBV20-1 and TRBJ2-5, with 12 nucleotides matching TRBD2. The source was peripheral blood mononuclear cells (PBMCs), collected at new diagnosis, from a patient treated with antithyroid drugs. CDR3 in amino acids: CSAFRTSGTSRPYF. The CDR3 nucleotides are TGCAGTGCTTTCAGGACTAGCGGGACTAGTCGCCCGTACTTC.